These T cell receptor beta chains were read from a single sample in a study of blood T cell repertoires in COVID-19. Profiling relied on immunoSEQ multiplex PCR, and the TCRdb table lists in-frame clones only, not all of them. The sample has roughly 100,000 clones, 80% to 95% seen once; the top ten hold 1.5% to 2%. Source material: peripheral blood. The receptor set was obtained from a woman between 45 and 65 years old with COVID-19, enrolled during active disease. Each CDR3 is given with its conserved first and last residue. A D gene is named only where the DNA matches it firmly. Clone size is stated in some rows and not others, as once, few, many or a class when expanded.

cdr3_nt: TGTGCCAGCAGTTGGGGGGAGGTCTCAGATACGCAGTATTTT
cdr3_aa: CASSWGEVSDTQYF
d_call: .
clone_size: .
v_call: TRBV6-5
j_call: TRBJ2-3

cdr3_nt: TGTGCCAGCACAACGGGGGATCAGCCCCAGCATTTT
cdr3_aa: CASTTGDQPQHF
d_call: .
clone_size: few
v_call: TRBV6-5
j_call: TRBJ1-5

cdr3_nt: TGTGCCAGCAGCTCCCCCCCTGAGGTGGATTCACCCCTCCACTTT
cdr3_aa: CASSSPPEVDSPLHF
d_call: .
clone_size: once
v_call: TRBV5-6
j_call: TRBJ1-6

cdr3_nt: TGTGCCAGCAGTTTAGGGGGCATGGTCTATGGCTACACCTTC
cdr3_aa: CASSLGGMVYGYTF
d_call: .
clone_size: .
v_call: TRBV28
j_call: TRBJ1-2

cdr3_nt: TGTGCCAGCAGCTTAGCAGGGGGCGCCTATGGCTACACCTTC
cdr3_aa: CASSLAGGAYGYTF
d_call: TRBD1
clone_size: .
v_call: TRBV7-9
j_call: TRBJ1-2

cdr3_nt: TGTGCCTGGGGACAGGGGGGACGGGCAACTAATGAAAAACTGTTTTTT
cdr3_aa: CAWGQGGRATNEKLFF
d_call: TRBD1
clone_size: .
v_call: TRBV30
j_call: TRBJ1-4

cdr3_nt: TGTGCCAGCAGTTTAATCGGACAGGGGGAATCCTACGAGCAGTACTTC
cdr3_aa: CASSLIGQGESYEQYF
d_call: TRBD1
clone_size: .
v_call: TRBV27
j_call: TRBJ2-7

cdr3_nt: TGTGCCAGCAGTTTATCCCCCGTTGAGCCCCAGCATTTT
cdr3_aa: CASSLSPVEPQHF
d_call: .
clone_size: medium-sized
v_call: TRBV27
j_call: TRBJ1-5

cdr3_nt: TGTGCCAGCAGCAGGGGGGGGGCCTACGAGCAGTACTTC
cdr3_aa: CASSRGGAYEQYF
d_call: .
clone_size: .
v_call: TRBV5-4
j_call: TRBJ2-7

cdr3_nt: TGTGCCAGCAGTGAAGAGGTGGGGACAGATGGCTACACCTTC
cdr3_aa: CASSEEVGTDGYTF
d_call: TRBD1
clone_size: .
v_call: TRBV6-1
j_call: TRBJ1-2

cdr3_nt: TGTGCCATCAGTGGGGGACAAGATAATTCACCCCTCCACTTT
cdr3_aa: CAISGGQDNSPLHF
d_call: .
clone_size: .
v_call: TRBV10-3
j_call: TRBJ1-6

cdr3_nt: TGTGCCAGCAGCGTAGTTACTACAGATACGCAGTATTTT
cdr3_aa: CASSVVTTDTQYF
d_call: .
clone_size: .
v_call: TRBV9
j_call: TRBJ2-3

cdr3_nt: TGTGCCAGCAGCCCGGGGATTTTCTCAGATACGCAGTATTTT
cdr3_aa: CASSPGIFSDTQYF
d_call: .
clone_size: .
v_call: TRBV4-2
j_call: TRBJ2-3

cdr3_nt: TGTGCCAGCAGCTTGCCCATAGCGGGGGGGTACAATGAGCAGTTCTTC
cdr3_aa: CASSLPIAGGYNEQFF
d_call: TRBD2
clone_size: few
v_call: TRBV13
j_call: TRBJ2-1

cdr3_nt: TGTGCCAGCAGCCCCTTCAGGGGGTTGAACACTGAAGCTTTCTTT
cdr3_aa: CASSPFRGLNTEAFF
d_call: TRBD1
clone_size: .
v_call: TRBV9
j_call: TRBJ1-1

cdr3_nt: TGTGCTAGTGGGACCCGGCTACTGGGAGGGAGGAACACCATATATTTT
cdr3_aa: CASGTRLLGGRNTIYF
d_call: .
clone_size: .
v_call: TRBV12-5
j_call: TRBJ1-3

cdr3_nt: TGTGCCAGCAGCTTAGCGAGCGGACTCGGAAACACCATATATTTT
cdr3_aa: CASSLASGLGNTIYF
d_call: .
clone_size: few
v_call: TRBV7-9
j_call: TRBJ1-3

cdr3_nt: TGTGCCAGCAGCAGCCCCCGGGACACTCGACTGGGGGGGGAGCTGTTTTTT
cdr3_aa: CASSSPRDTRLGGELFF
d_call: .
clone_size: once
v_call: TRBV28
j_call: TRBJ2-2

cdr3_nt: TGTGCCAGCAGCTCGCAGACAGGGTATGAAAAACTGTTTTTT
cdr3_aa: CASSSQTGYEKLFF
d_call: TRBD1
clone_size: once
v_call: TRBV5-8
j_call: TRBJ1-4

cdr3_nt: TGTGCCAGTAGTATCAGGACAGGGGGACCGAATGAAAAACTGTTTTTT
cdr3_aa: CASSIRTGGPNEKLFF
d_call: TRBD1
clone_size: .
v_call: TRBV19
j_call: TRBJ1-4

cdr3_nt: TGTGCCAGCAGCGTCGGCAATCAGCCCCAGCATTTT
cdr3_aa: CASSVGNQPQHF
d_call: .
clone_size: .
v_call: TRBV9
j_call: TRBJ1-5

cdr3_nt: TGTGCCAGCAGCTTGGAAATGGTGGGGCCATACAATGAGCAGTTCTTC
cdr3_aa: CASSLEMVGPYNEQFF
d_call: .
clone_size: .
v_call: TRBV5-6
j_call: TRBJ2-1

cdr3_nt: TGCAGTGCTAGTAGAGTAGCGGGTTTCTACAATGAGCAGTTCTTC
cdr3_aa: CSASRVAGFYNEQFF
d_call: TRBD2
clone_size: .
v_call: TRBV20-1
j_call: TRBJ2-1

cdr3_nt: TGTGCCAGCAGCCAGACAGGGAGTAATTCACCCCTCCACTTT
cdr3_aa: CASSQTGSNSPLHF
d_call: TRBD1
clone_size: few
v_call: TRBV3-1/TRBV3-2
j_call: TRBJ1-6

cdr3_nt: TGTGCCAGCAGCCCTTGGCAGGGGCTAGTGGAAGCTTTCTTT
cdr3_aa: CASSPWQGLVEAFF
d_call: .
clone_size: .
v_call: TRBV13
j_call: TRBJ1-1

cdr3_nt: TGTGCCAGCAGGGAGTGGACAGGCGTAGGGCAGCCCCAGCATTTT
cdr3_aa: CASREWTGVGQPQHF
d_call: TRBD1
clone_size: .
v_call: TRBV6-5
j_call: TRBJ1-5

cdr3_nt: TGTGCCAGCAGCTTAGGCCGGACTCAATTTCAGCCCCAGCATTTT
cdr3_aa: CASSLGRTQFQPQHF
d_call: .
clone_size: .
v_call: TRBV13
j_call: TRBJ1-5

cdr3_nt: TGCGCCAGCAGTCCTCGTGGGGGGTACTATGGCTACACCTTC
cdr3_aa: CASSPRGGYYGYTF
d_call: .
clone_size: few
v_call: TRBV23-1
j_call: TRBJ1-2

cdr3_nt: TGTGCCAGCAGCCGCGGTGGAATTAGCACTGAAGCTTTCTTT
cdr3_aa: CASSRGGISTEAFF
d_call: .
clone_size: .
v_call: TRBV28
j_call: TRBJ1-1

cdr3_nt: TGTGCCAGTAGTATACAGCGTCTTACCTACAATGAGCAGTTCTTC
cdr3_aa: CASSIQRLTYNEQFF
d_call: .
clone_size: .
v_call: TRBV19
j_call: TRBJ2-1

cdr3_nt: TGTGCCATCAGCCGCACAGGGGAGAGTTCACCCCTCCACTTT
cdr3_aa: CAISRTGESSPLHF
d_call: TRBD1
clone_size: .
v_call: TRBV10-3
j_call: TRBJ1-6